The rows below give T cell receptor beta chains drawn from one sample of a study of Graves' ophthalmopathy and Graves' hyperthyroidism. Each CDR3 protein gets one entry after TCRdb re-called the multiplex PCR reads with MiXCR. Of roughly 700,000 distinct CDR3 sequences listed, roughly two fifths are singletons. Sample: peripheral blood. These receptors were taken from an adult man with Graves' ophthalmopathy. CDR3s include the opening cysteine and the closing phenylalanine or tryptophan. The D gene is left open where the match is weak. Expanded clones get a size class; other rows say once, few or many, or leave the size out.

d_call | clone_size | j_call | v_call | cdr3_aa | cdr3_nt
. | . | TRBJ1-1 | TRBV25-1 | CASSVRNLNTEAFF | TGTGCCAGCAGCGTCCGGAATTTGAACACTGAAGCTTTCTTT
. | . | TRBJ1-2 | TRBV2 | CASSSTLANYGYTF | TGTGCCAGCAGCTCGACCCTCGCTAACTATGGCTACACCTTC
TRBD2 | few | TRBJ2-6 | TRBV9 | CASSVAPSGSYRGANVLTF | TGTGCCAGCAGCGTAGCCCCGAGCGGGAGTTATAGAGGGGCCAACGTCCTGACTTTC
. | . | TRBJ1-6 | TRBV10-3 | CAIMRASYNSPLHF | TGTGCCATCATGAGGGCCTCCTATAATTCACCCCTCCACTTT
TRBD1 | . | TRBJ2-5 | TRBV6-5 | CASSYPRQGAPETQYF | TGTGCCAGCAGTTACCCCAGACAGGGGGCGCCGGAGACCCAGTACTTC
. | few | TRBJ1-1 | TRBV19 | CASRKDRSEAFF | TGTGCCAGTAGGAAAGACAGGTCTGAAGCTTTCTTT
. | few | TRBJ1-2 | TRBV5-1 | CASSLDSGPYGYTF | TGCGCCAGCAGCTTGGATTCAGGACCCTATGGCTACACCTTC
TRBD1 | . | TRBJ1-1 | TRBV20-1 | CSASGLGGQGTEAFF | TGCAGTGCTAGCGGGTTGGGGGGACAGGGCACTGAAGCTTTCTTT
TRBD1 | . | TRBJ1-3 | TRBV7-9 | CASSSTGIPGNTIYF | TGTGCCAGCAGCTCGACAGGGATTCCTGGAAACACCATATATTTT
. | once | TRBJ1-5 | TRBV11-2 | CASSLDGEGDRPQHF | TGTGCCAGCAGCTTAGATGGAGAGGGGGACCGGCCCCAGCATTTT
. | . | TRBJ2-7 | TRBV19 | CASSIRHRLPYEQYF | TGTGCCAGTAGTATACGACACAGACTTCCCTACGAGCAGTACTTC
TRBD1 | . | TRBJ1-2 | TRBV12-3/TRBV12-4 | CASSPRTGAAGYTF | TGTGCCAGCAGTCCCAGGACAGGGGCCGCAGGCTACACCTTC
. | . | TRBJ2-5 | TRBV7-3 | CASSFVETQCF | TGTGCCAGCAGCTTCGTGGAGACCCAGTGCTTC
. | . | TRBJ1-4 | TRBV5-1 | CASSLDGDREKLFF | TGCGCCAGCAGCTTGGATGGGGATCGTGAAAAACTGTTTTTT
TRBD1 | many | TRBJ1-2 | TRBV11-1 | CASSPTGGINYGYTF | TGTGCCAGCAGCCCAACAGGGGGGATTAACTATGGCTACACCTTC
. | . | TRBJ2-7 | TRBV29-1 | CSVGDTGIGEQYF | TGCAGCGTGGGGGACACAGGGATTGGCGAGCAGTACTTC
. | many | TRBJ2-7 | TRBV29-1 | CSVEGGLAYEQYF | TGCAGCGTTGAGGGGGGCCTAGCCTACGAGCAGTACTTC
. | few | TRBJ2-7 | TRBV7-2 | CASSQRGGGEQYF | TGTGCCAGCAGCCAAAGAGGGGGGGGCGAGCAGTACTTC
. | many | TRBJ2-7 | TRBV7-8 | CASSLHSRRYEQYF | TGTGCCAGCAGCTTACATTCTCGCCGTTACGAGCAGTACTTC
. | few | TRBJ1-5 | TRBV19 | CASSWGQNLYQPQHF | TGTGCCAGTAGTTGGGGCCAGAACCTTTATCAGCCCCAGCATTTT
. | . | TRBJ2-5 | TRBV25-1 | CASVVGGGVETQYF | TGTGCCAGCGTGGTAGGGGGGGGCGTGGAGACCCAGTACTTC
TRBD2 | . | TRBJ2-5 | TRBV7-9 | CASSQGAGGSRTETQYF | TGTGCCAGCAGCCAAGGAGCGGGAGGGTCCAGGACAGAGACCCAGTACTTC
TRBD1 | . | TRBJ1-2 | TRBV5-4 | CASSGTGTGCRGYTF | TGTGCCAGCAGCGGCACAGGGACAGGTTGTCGTGGCTACACCTTC
TRBD1 | many | TRBJ1-2 | TRBV29-1 | CSVRDREVNYGYTF | TGCAGCGTCCGGGACAGGGAAGTAAACTATGGCTACACCTTC
. | many | TRBJ2-2 | TRBV19 | CASTIRGTGELFF | TGTGCCAGTACCATAAGGGGCACCGGGGAGCTGTTTTTT
TRBD1 | medium-sized | TRBJ2-3 | TRBV2 | CASSETGSSTDTQYF | TGTGCCAGCAGTGAGACAGGGTCTAGCACAGATACGCAGTATTTT
TRBD2 | few | TRBJ2-5 | TRBV9 | CASSMLLAGGLETQYF | TGTGCCAGCAGCATGCTACTAGCGGGAGGACTAGAGACCCAGTACTTC
. | many | TRBJ1-5 | TRBV7-6 | CASSLELGQPQHF | TGTGCCAGCAGCTTAGAGTTGGGTCAGCCCCAGCATTTT
. | . | TRBJ2-5 | TRBV29-1 | CSVRGGQYF | TGCAGCGTTAGGGGGGGCCAGTACTTC
. | once | TRBJ1-4 | TRBV25-1 | CASSRGLRDEKLFF | TGTGCCAGCAGTAGGGGATTGCGGGATGAAAAACTGTTTTTT
. | . | TRBJ1-2 | TRBV20-1 | CSAEPNREEASYGYTF | TGCAGTGCTGAACCGAACCGGGAAGAAGCTAGCTATGGCTACACCTTC
TRBD1 | many | TRBJ1-2 | TRBV29-1 | CSVARDRGYGYTF | TGCAGCGTTGCGCGGGACAGGGGATATGGCTACACCTTC
. | . | TRBJ2-7 | TRBV10-2 | CASSRAPNRAYEQYF | TGCGCCAGCAGCCGCGCCCCAAACAGGGCCTACGAGCAGTACTTC
. | many | TRBJ2-5 | TRBV6-6 | CASSYRDGRETQYF | TGTGCCAGCAGCTACCGGGACGGGCGAGAGACCCAGTACTTC
. | few | TRBJ1-5 | TRBV6-5 | CASSAVQGGNQPQHF | TGTGCCAGCAGCGCCGTTCAGGGCGGCAATCAGCCCCAGCATTTT
. | many | TRBJ2-7 | TRBV2 | CASGEQFLYEQYF | TGTGCCAGCGGTGAACAGTTCCTCTACGAGCAGTACTTC
. | many | TRBJ1-5 | TRBV10-3 | CAISGPTGQPQHF | TGTGCCATCAGTGGACCGACCGGTCAGCCCCAGCATTTT
. | . | TRBJ1-2 | TRBV20-1 | CSASRMGMDYGYTF | TGCAGTGCTAGTCGTATGGGGATGGACTATGGCTACACCTTC
. | few | TRBJ1-2 | TRBV7-8 | CASSFSGSFGDPDGYTF | TGTGCCAGCAGCTTTAGTGGATCTTTTGGGGATCCCGATGGCTACACCTTC
. | . | TRBJ1-5 | TRBV25-1 | CASSDSAGSNQPQHF | TGTGCCAGCAGTGATAGTGCCGGGAGCAATCAGCCCCAGCATTTT